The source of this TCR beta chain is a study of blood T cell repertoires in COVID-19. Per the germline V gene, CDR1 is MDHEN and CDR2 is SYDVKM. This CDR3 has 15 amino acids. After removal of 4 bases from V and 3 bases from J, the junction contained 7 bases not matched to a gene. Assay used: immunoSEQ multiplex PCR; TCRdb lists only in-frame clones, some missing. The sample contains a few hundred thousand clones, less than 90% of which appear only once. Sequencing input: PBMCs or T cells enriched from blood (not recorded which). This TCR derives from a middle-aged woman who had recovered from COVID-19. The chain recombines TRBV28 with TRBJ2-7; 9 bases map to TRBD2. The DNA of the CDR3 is TGTGCCAGCAGTTCCTCCGGGACTAGCAGCTACGAGCAGTACTTC. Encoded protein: CASSSSGTSSYEQYF.